Listed below are T cell receptor beta chains from one sample, sequenced in a study of early T cells in non-severe SARS-CoV-2 infection. TCRdb re-analysed the 5' RACE reads in MiXCR, keeping a single row per CDR3 protein. The table lists 30,000 or so distinct CDR3 sequences, approximately 5.2% of them singletons. The material sequenced was whole blood. Source of these receptors: an adult who was a healthcare worker with PCR-confirmed SARS-CoV-2 infection or an uninfected control (not recorded which). The CDR3 runs from the conserved cysteine through the conserved F or W. D genes are given only for firm matches. Not all rows give a size; the values are once, few, many and, for expanded clones, a class.

16 | TRBJ2-1 | . | many | TRBV20-1 | CSAPEHGTPRGNEQFF | TGCAGTGCCCCCGAACATGGGACTCCCCGAGGGAATGAGCAGTTCTTC
14 | TRBJ1-2 | . | few | TRBV4-3 | CASSQLTANYGYTF | TGCGCCAGCAGCCAATTAACAGCTAACTATGGCTACACCTTC
12 | TRBJ2-3 | TRBD1 | few | TRBV5-4 | CASSWTGREQYF | TGTGCCAGCAGCTGGACAGGGCGAGAGCAGTATTTT
14 | TRBJ2-1 | . | few | TRBV15 | CAARRDRGSNEQFF | TGTGCCGCCCGCCGGGACCGAGGGAGCAATGAGCAGTTCTTC
15 | TRBJ1-1 | TRBD1 | . | TRBV2 | CASRIWDRANTEAFF | TGTGCCAGCAGGATATGGGACAGGGCGAACACTGAAGCTTTCTTT
12 | TRBJ1-5 | . | . | TRBV7-9 | CASSLNNQPQHF | TGTGCCAGCAGCTTAAACAATCAGCCCCAGCATTTT
15 | TRBJ2-5 | TRBD1 | few | TRBV2 | CASSEARQGQETQYF | TGTGCCAGCAGTGAAGCACGACAGGGCCAAGAGACCCAGTACTTC
11 | TRBJ1-1 | . | few | TRBV20-1 | CSSRENTEAFF | TGCAGTTCCAGGGAAAACACTGAAGCTTTCTTT
14 | TRBJ2-1 | . | . | TRBV4-1 | CASSPMPLGNEQFF | TGCGCCAGCAGCCCGATGCCCCTAGGGAATGAGCAGTTCTTC
15 | TRBJ2-6 | . | few | TRBV6-5 | CASRIDRSGANVLTF | TGTGCCAGCAGGATTGACAGGTCTGGGGCCAACGTCCTGACTTTC
14 | TRBJ2-7 | . | many | TRBV7-2 | CASSPRRSGHEQYF | TGTGCCAGCAGCCCACGGCGTAGCGGCCACGAGCAGTACTTC